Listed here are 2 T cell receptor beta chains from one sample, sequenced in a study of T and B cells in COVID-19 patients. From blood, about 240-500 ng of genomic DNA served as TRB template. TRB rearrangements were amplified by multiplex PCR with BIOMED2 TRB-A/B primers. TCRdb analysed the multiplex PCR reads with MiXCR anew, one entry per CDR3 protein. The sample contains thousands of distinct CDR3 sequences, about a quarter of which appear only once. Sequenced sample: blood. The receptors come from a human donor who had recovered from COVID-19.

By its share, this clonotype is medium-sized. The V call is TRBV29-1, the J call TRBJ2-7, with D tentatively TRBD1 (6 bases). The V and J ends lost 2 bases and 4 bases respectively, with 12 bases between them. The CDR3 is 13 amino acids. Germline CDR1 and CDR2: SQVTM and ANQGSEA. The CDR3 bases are TGCAGCGTTGAACAGGGACAAGGGTACGAGCAGTACTTC. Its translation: CSVEQGQGYEQYF.

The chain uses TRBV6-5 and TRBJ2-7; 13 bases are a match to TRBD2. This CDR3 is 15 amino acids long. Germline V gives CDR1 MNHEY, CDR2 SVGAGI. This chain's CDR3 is CATGTSGNPFYEQYF. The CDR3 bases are TGTGCTACCGGGACTAGCGGGAATCCCTTCTACGAGCAGTACTTC.